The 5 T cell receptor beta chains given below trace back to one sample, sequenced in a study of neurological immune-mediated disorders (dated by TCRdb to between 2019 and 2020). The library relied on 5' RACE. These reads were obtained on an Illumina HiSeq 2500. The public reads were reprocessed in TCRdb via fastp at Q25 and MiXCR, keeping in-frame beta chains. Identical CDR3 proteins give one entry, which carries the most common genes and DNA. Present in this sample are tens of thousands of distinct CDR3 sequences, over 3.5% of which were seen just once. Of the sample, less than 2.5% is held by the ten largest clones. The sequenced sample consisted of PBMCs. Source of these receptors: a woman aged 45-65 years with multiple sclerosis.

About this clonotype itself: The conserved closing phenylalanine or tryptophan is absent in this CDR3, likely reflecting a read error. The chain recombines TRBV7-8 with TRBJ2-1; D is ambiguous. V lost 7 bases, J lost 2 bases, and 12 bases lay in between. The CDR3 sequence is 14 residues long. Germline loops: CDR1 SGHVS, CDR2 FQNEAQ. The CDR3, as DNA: TGTGCCAGCACCCCGAGTGTCACCTACAATGAGCAGTTCAAC. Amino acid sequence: CASTPSVTYNEQFN.

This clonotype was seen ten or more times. DNA for the CDR3: TGCGCCAGCAGCTTGGCCGGGGAGGGTAACTATGGCTACACCTTC. This codes for CASSLAGEGNYGYTF. V gene TRBV5-1 combines with J gene TRBJ1-2; D is ambiguous. V was shortened by 0 bases and J by 1 base, with 10 bases between the two germline ends. The CDR3 runs to 15 residues. The germline CDR1 and CDR2 sequences are SGHRS and YFSETQ.

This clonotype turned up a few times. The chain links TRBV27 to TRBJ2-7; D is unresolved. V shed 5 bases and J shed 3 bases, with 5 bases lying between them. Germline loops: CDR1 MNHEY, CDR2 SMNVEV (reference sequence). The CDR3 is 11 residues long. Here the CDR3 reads CASSDLYEQYF. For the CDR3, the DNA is TGTGCCAGCAGTGACCTCTACGAGCAGTACTTC.

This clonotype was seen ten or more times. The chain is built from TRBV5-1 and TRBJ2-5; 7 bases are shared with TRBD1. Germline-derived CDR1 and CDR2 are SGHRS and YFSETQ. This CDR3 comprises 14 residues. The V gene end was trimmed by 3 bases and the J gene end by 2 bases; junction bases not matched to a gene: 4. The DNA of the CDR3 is TGCGCCAGCAGCTCGAGGGGGCTGCAAGAGACCCAGTACTTC. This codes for CASSSRGLQETQYF.

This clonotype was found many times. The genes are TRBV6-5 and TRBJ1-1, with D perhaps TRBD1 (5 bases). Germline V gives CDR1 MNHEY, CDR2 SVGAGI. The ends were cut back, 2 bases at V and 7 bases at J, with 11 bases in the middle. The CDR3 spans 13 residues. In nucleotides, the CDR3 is TGTGCCAGCAGTTACGTCGCGAGGGGTGAAGCTTTCTTT. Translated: CASSYVARGEAFF.